The 26 T cell receptor beta chains below were found in one sample sequenced in a study of siplizumab effects on memory and regulatory T cells. TCRdb's table, derived via immunoSEQ multiplex PCR, lists solely in-frame clones and lacks some. This table holds approximately 40,000 clones, about 90% found once. Sequencing was done on a sample of naive CD4+ T cells sorted from blood. All receptors derive from a human donor in good health.

The CDR3 is CASSEFGSTEAFF. CDR3 DNA sequence: TGTGCCAGCAGCGAATTTGGGAGCACTGAAGCTTTCTTT. The chain recombines TRBV6-6 with TRBJ1-1; D not certain. The CDR3 spans 13 residues. The V gene lost 6 bases and the J gene lost 4 bases, with 12 bases spanning the gap. Germline CDR1 is MNHNY and CDR2 is SVGAGI (reference sequence).

V and J are TRBV7-2 and TRBJ2-7; TRBD2 matches 7 bases. The germline gives CDR1 SGHTA, CDR2 FQGNSA. The CDR3 loop spans 13 amino acids. J lost 4 bases, V lost 2 bases, and 2 bases had no gene match. CDR3 coding DNA: TGTGCCAGCAGCTTATCCGGGGGGTACGAGCAGTACTTC. Translation: CASSLSGGYEQYF.

The chain uses TRBV11-3 and TRBJ2-1; possibly TRBD2 for D (6 bases). The CDR3 is made up of 14 amino acids. V shed 6 bases and J shed 8 bases, with 17 bases lying between them. The germline V gene has CDR1 SGHNT and CDR2 YENEEA. In DNA form, the CDR3 reads TGTGCCAGCAGGAGATGGGGCGGGGACGATGAGCAGTTCTTC. Translation gives CASRRWGGDDEQFF.

The gene calls are TRBV6-6 and TRBJ1-1, with D possibly being TRBD1 (5 bases). The CDR3 covers 15 residues. The germline V and J ends were trimmed by 4 bases and 0 bases, with 12 bases remaining between them. CDR1 is MNHNY and CDR2 is SVGAGI in the germline V gene (reference sequence). The CDR3 region has the DNA TGTGCCAGCAGTTCCCAGGGAACCCTGAACACTGAAGCTTTCTTT. Its protein is CASSSQGTLNTEAFF.

This sequence joins TRBV5-1 and TRBJ1-2, with D unresolved. The CDR3 is made up of 13 amino acids. V gave up 1 base and J gave up 3 bases, with 7 bases separating them. Germline V gene data show CDR1 as SGHRS and CDR2 as YFSETQ. CDR3 region: CASSLTEDYGYTF. In nucleotides, the CDR3 is TGCGCCAGCAGCTTGACAGAAGACTATGGCTACACCTTC.

The chain joins TRBV9 to TRBJ1-1; 7 nucleotides match TRBD1. The germline V gene has CDR1 SGDLS and CDR2 YYNGEE. CDR3 length: 19 residues. Germline trimming cut 3 bases from V and 3 bases from J; bases unmatched to any gene: 20. For the CDR3, the DNA is TGTGCCAGCAGCGCCGGACCCCCGACAGGGATCATAGCTGACACTGAAGCTTTCTTT. This sequence encodes CASSAGPPTGIIADTEAFF.

CDR3 sequence (DNA): TGTGCCAGCAGCTTCTCATGGCAGCCCCAGCATTTT. Amino acids: CASSFSWQPQHF. The chain is built from TRBV7-3 and TRBJ1-5; D is ambiguous. This CDR3 has 12 amino acids. The germline V and J ends were trimmed by 3 bases and 7 bases, with 7 bases remaining between them. Per germline, CDR1 SGHTA and CDR2 FQGTGA.

V usage is TRBV15 and J usage is TRBJ1-3; TRBD1 matches 7 bases. CDR3 length equals 21 residues. Germline V lookup: CDR1 LNHNV, CDR2 YYDKDF (reference sequence). Unmatched junction bases numbered 18, after V lost 0 bases and J lost 1 base. CDR3 region: CATSRDSLVTVRTGSGNTIYF. The CDR3 DNA follows: TGTGCCACCAGCAGAGATTCCCTGGTCACTGTCCGGACAGGATCTGGAAACACCATATATTTT.

The rearrangement links TRBV6-1 to TRBJ2-7; tentatively, D is TRBD2 (6 bases). The CDR3 contains 15 residues. Germline CDR1 and CDR2: MNHNS and SASEGT. V shed 4 bases and J shed 4 bases, with 17 bases lying between them. CDR3 protein: CASSGYLGGTYEQYF. The CDR3 DNA follows: TGTGCCAGCAGTGGATATTTAGGCGGGACTTACGAGCAGTACTTC.

The rearrangement uses TRBV18 and TRBJ1-1; D is undetermined. Germline lookup yields CDR1 KGHSH and CDR2 LQKENI. The CDR3 is 18 amino acids. V shed 1 base and J shed 4 bases, with 22 bases lying between them. In DNA form, the CDR3 reads TGTGCCAGCTCACCACAAACATTCGGGGTCGGTGGTGGCACTGAAGCTTTCTTT. This encodes CASSPQTFGVGGGTEAFF.

V and J are TRBV5-8 and TRBJ2-7; perhaps TRBD1 as D (7 bases). Germline lookup yields CDR1 SGHTS and CDR2 YDEGEE. Trimming shortened V by 0 bases and J by 6 bases, and 19 bases separated the two germline ends. The CDR3 loop spans 16 amino acids. Written as DNA, the CDR3 is TGTGCCAGCAGCTTGGCAGGGGGGCGGCGTGAGGGCGAGCAGTACTTC. Amino acid sequence: CASSLAGGRREGEQYF. Full variable domain (missing parts from reference TRBV5-8 and TRBJ2-7): EAGVTQSPTHLIKTRGQQATLRCSPISGHTSVYWYQQALGLGLQFLLWYDEGEERNRGNFPPRFSGRQFPNYSSELNVNALELEDSALYLCASSLAGGRREGEQYFGPGTRLTVT.

This chain connects TRBV27 to TRBJ1-2; 9 bases line up with TRBD1. The V segment lost 6 bases and the J segment 8 bases; nucleotides outside the gene matches: 19. Germline CDR1 is MNHEY and CDR2 is SMNVEV (reference sequence). This CDR3 has 17 amino acids. The CDR3 sequence is CASREGTGSSVSGGYTF. Written as DNA, the CDR3 is TGTGCCAGCAGGGAGGGGACAGGGTCTTCTGTTTCGGGGGGCTACACCTTC.

The chain couples TRBV5-5 to TRBJ2-4; tentatively, D is TRBD2 (6 bases). The V end lost 4 bases, the J end lost 5 bases, and 10 bases lay between the germline ends. Germline values: CDR1 SGHKS, CDR2 YYEKEE (reference sequence). This CDR3 has 13 amino acids. The chain's CDR3 is CASSQGGENIQYF. CDR3 DNA sequence: TGTGCCAGCAGCCAGGGAGGCGAAAACATTCAGTACTTC.

The chain employs TRBV2 and TRBJ2-4; TRBD1 agrees at 12 bases. Trimming cost V 4 bases and J 0 bases; bases outside gene matches: 7. CDR1 and CDR2 from the germline V gene are SNHLY and FYNNEI. The length of the CDR3 is 18 residues. CDR3 in amino acids: CASSVPGQGAEAKNIQYF. For the CDR3, the DNA is TGTGCCAGCAGTGTCCCGGGACAGGGGGCTGAAGCCAAAAACATTCAGTACTTC.

V is TRBV6-1 and J is TRBJ1-5, with D hard to call. CDR3 length equals 13 residues. Germline V gene lookup returns CDR1 MNHNS and CDR2 SASEGT. The V end was cut by 5 bases, the J end by 4 bases, with 9 bases between. The CDR3 sequence: CASSRGNNQPQHF. In DNA form, the CDR3 reads TGTGCCAGCAGTAGAGGGAATAATCAGCCCCAGCATTTT.

The chain has TRBV14 and TRBJ2-5; no clear D. The last part of the DNA fits TRBJ2-7 better; the J call may be wrong. Per germline, CDR1 SGHDN and CDR2 FVKESK. The CDR3 is made up of 12 amino acids. For the CDR3, the DNA is TGTGCCAGCAGCCAAGGGTTGGGCGAGCAGTACTTC. It translates to CASSQGLGEQYF.

The rearrangement links TRBV7-2 to TRBJ2-5, with no clear D. The CDR3 totals 14 residues. V was pared by 3 bases and J by 4 bases, with 12 bases between. Per germline, CDR1 SGHTA and CDR2 FQGNSA. The chain's CDR3 is CASSFRPASETQYF. CDR3 DNA sequence: TGTGCCAGCAGCTTCCGTCCCGCCTCAGAGACCCAGTACTTC.

The J gene is TRBJ2-2, the V gene TRBV25-1; TRBD2 matches at 7 bases. With V trimmed by 3 bases and J by 4 bases, 8 bases remained unmatched. Germline V gives CDR1 MGHDK, CDR2 SYGVNS. The CDR3 covers 16 residues. CDR3 protein: CASSDRWGEGTGELFF. For the CDR3, the DNA is TGTGCCAGCAGTGACCGGTGGGGGGAGGGCACCGGGGAGCTGTTTTTT. The variable domain in full, completed from reference TRBV25-1 and TRBJ2-2, reads EADIYQTPRYLVIGTGKKITLECSQTMGHDKMYWYQQDPGMELHLIHYSYGVNSTEKGDLSSESTVSRIRTEHFPLTLESARPSHTSQYLCASSDRWGEGTGELFFGEGSRLTVL.

The rearrangement joins TRBV20-1 to TRBJ2-5; D is ambiguous. Germline V gene sequence: CDR1 DFQATT, CDR2 SNEGSKA (reference sequence). CDR3 length: 10 residues. V lost 3 bases and J lost 3, with 2 bases in between. The DNA for the CDR3 is TGCAGTGCTAGTGAAGAGACCCAGTACTTC. It is translated as CSASEETQYF.

The J gene is TRBJ2-2, the V gene TRBV19, with 9 bases fitting TRBD2. This CDR3 spans 14 amino acids. Germline CDR1 is LNHDA and CDR2 is SQIVND (reference sequence). J gave up 7 bases and V 10 bases, and 10 bases lay outside the gene matches. The CDR3 spells CATGELAGLGELFF. Written as DNA, the CDR3 is TGTGCCACCGGGGAGCTAGCGGGACTCGGGGAGCTGTTTTTT.

The CDR3, as DNA: TGTGCCAGCACCGCCTTAGGTGCGGGGGGCCGCCAAGAGACCCAGTACTTC. The encoded protein is CASTALGAGGRQETQYF. The chain joins TRBV7-9 to TRBJ2-5; TRBD2 matches 8 bases. V trimming: 7 bases; J trimming: 1 base; junction bases outside the gene matches: 14. This CDR3 spans 17 amino acids. From germline, CDR1 is SEHNR and CDR2 FQNEAQ (reference sequence).

The CDR3 spells CASLATFAGNHGYTF. Here the CDR3 DNA reads TGTGCCAGCTTAGCCACTTTCGCGGGGAACCATGGCTACACCTTC. The rearrangement joins TRBV6-1 to TRBJ1-2; no clear D gene. The CDR3 is 15 residues long. V lost 8 bases to trimming and J lost 6 bases, with 22 bases between them. Germline V gene lookup returns CDR1 MNHNS and CDR2 SASEGT.

The chain employs TRBV4-2 and TRBJ2-5; unclear D gene. Looked up from germline, CDR1 is LGHNA and CDR2 is YNFKEQ. The CDR3 sequence is 15 residues long. Deletions cut 9 bases from V and 2 bases from J, with 19 bases between. The CDR3 DNA follows: TGTGCCAGTGGTAAGGTTTCCTCCCAGCAAGAGACCCAGTACTTC. It encodes CASGKVSSQQETQYF.

The chain combines TRBV5-1 with TRBJ2-3; no clear D gene. The CDR3 spans 12 residues. Trimming left V 4 bases short and J 2 bases short, with 5 bases between. Germline-derived CDR1 and CDR2 are SGHRS and YFSETQ. This CDR3 reads CASSQDTDTQYF. The CDR3 DNA reads as TGCGCCAGCAGCCAGGACACAGATACGCAGTATTTT.

The CDR3 loop is CASSLTQTPTGWNTGELFF. CDR3 nucleotide sequence: TGTGCCAGCAGCCTAACCCAAACCCCGACAGGCTGGAACACCGGGGAGCTGTTTTTT. V usage is TRBV5-4 and J usage is TRBJ2-2; maybe TRBD1 (6 bases). The CDR3 has 19 amino acids. The germline V and J ends were trimmed by 4 bases and 1 base, with 23 bases remaining between them. CDR1 and CDR2 from the germline V gene are SGHNT and YYREEE (reference sequence).

The chain couples TRBV5-1 to TRBJ2-7; tentatively, D is TRBD1 or TRBD2 (5 bases each). The V gene's germline CDR1 is SGHRS and CDR2 YFSETQ. V lost 0 bases to trimming and J lost 9 bases, with 19 bases between them. The CDR3 is made up of 15 amino acids. The CDR3 sequence: CASSLVGKGTERQYF. Here the CDR3 DNA reads TGCGCCAGCAGCTTGGTTGGGAAAGGGACCGAAAGGCAGTACTTC.